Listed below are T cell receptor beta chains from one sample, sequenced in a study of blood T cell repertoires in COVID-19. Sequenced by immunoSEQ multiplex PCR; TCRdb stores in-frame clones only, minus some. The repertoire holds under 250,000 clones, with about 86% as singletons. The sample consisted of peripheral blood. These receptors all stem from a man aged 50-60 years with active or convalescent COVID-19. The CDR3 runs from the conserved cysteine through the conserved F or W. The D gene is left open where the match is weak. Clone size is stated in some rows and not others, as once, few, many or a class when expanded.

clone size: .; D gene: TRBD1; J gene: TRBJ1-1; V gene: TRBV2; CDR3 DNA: TGTGCCAGCAGTTCTCCGGACAGGGCAGAAGCTTTCTTT; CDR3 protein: CASSSPDRAEAFF
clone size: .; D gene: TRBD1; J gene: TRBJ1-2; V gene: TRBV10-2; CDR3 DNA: TGCGCCAGCAGTGCGACAGGGGACTATATGGGTGGCTACACCTTC; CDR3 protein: CASSATGDYMGGYTF
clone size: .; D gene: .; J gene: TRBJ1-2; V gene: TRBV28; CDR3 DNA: TGTGCCAGCAGTCTCACAGGGTATGGCTACACCTTC; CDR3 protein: CASSLTGYGYTF
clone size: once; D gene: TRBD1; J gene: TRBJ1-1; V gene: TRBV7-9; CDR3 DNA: TGTGCCAGCAGCCTTACAGGGGGCACTGAAGCTTTCTTT; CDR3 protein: CASSLTGGTEAFF
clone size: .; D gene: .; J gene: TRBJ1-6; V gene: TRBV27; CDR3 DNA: TGTGCCAGCAGGGACAGCAGCTATAATTCACCCCTCCACTTT; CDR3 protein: CASRDSSYNSPLHF
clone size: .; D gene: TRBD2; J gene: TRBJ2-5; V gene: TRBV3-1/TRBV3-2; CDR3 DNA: TGTGCCAGCAGCCAAGAGGTAGCGGGGGCCAGGGAGACCCAGTACTTC; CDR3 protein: CASSQEVAGARETQYF
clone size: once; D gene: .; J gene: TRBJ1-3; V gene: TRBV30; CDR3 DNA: TGTGCCTGGAGTGGGACAGACTCTGGAAACACCATATATTTT; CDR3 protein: CAWSGTDSGNTIYF
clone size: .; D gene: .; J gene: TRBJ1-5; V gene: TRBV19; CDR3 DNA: TGTGCCAGTAGTATTGAGGCAGACACTAGCTGGGGTCAGCCCCAGCATTTT; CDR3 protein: CASSIEADTSWGQPQHF
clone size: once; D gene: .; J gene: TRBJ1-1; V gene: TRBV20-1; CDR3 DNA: TGCAGTGCGTCAGTCACCACTGAAGCTTTCTTT; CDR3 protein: CSASVTTEAFF
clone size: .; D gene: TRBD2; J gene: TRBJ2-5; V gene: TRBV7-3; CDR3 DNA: TGTGCCAGCAGCTCGGGACTACCTCCCGAGACCCAGTACTTC; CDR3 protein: CASSSGLPPETQYF
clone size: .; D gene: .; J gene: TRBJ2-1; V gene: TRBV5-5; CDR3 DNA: TGTGCCAGCAGCTGGAGGGACAATGAGCAGTTCTTC; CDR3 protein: CASSWRDNEQFF
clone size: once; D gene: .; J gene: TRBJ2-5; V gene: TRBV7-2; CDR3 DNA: TGTGCCAGCAGCTTAGACGTGGGGACTCAAGGGACCCAGTACTTC; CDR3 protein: CASSLDVGTQGTQYF
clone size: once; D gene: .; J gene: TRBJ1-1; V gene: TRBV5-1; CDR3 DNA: TGCGCCAGCAGCTTGGCCAGCGTCGGCACTGAAGCTTTCTTT; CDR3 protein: CASSLASVGTEAFF
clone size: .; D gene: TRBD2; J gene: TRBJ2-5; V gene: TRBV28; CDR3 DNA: TGTGCCACCCACTCTAGCCGCGGGGGCCAGTACTTC; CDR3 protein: CATHSSRGGQYF
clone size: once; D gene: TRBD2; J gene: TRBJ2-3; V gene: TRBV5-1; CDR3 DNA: TGCGCCAGCAGCTCCTCCCCGGGGGGGACAGATACGCAGTATTTT; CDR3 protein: CASSSSPGGTDTQYF
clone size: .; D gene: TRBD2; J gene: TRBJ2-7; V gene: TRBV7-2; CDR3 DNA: TGTGCCAGCAGCTTATTGCGGGGGAGCTCCTACGAGCAGTACTTC; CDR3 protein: CASSLLRGSSYEQYF
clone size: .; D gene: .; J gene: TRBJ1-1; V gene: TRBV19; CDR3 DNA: TGTGCCAGTAGTCTGGACAGCGGCCCGAACACTGAAGCTTTCTTT; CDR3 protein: CASSLDSGPNTEAFF
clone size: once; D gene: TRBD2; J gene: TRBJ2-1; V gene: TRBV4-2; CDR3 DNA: TGTGCCAGCAGATTCGGGGCGGGGGACCCCTACAATGAGCAGTTCTTC; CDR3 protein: CASRFGAGDPYNEQFF
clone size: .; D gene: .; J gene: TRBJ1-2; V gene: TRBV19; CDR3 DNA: TGTGCCAGTAGTATAGGTACAGGGAACTATGGCTACACCTTC; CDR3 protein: CASSIGTGNYGYTF
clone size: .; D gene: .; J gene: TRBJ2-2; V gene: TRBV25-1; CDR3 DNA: TGTGCCAGCAGTGAAGGGGGCCGGGCGAACACCGGGGAGCTGTTTTTT; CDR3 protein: CASSEGGRANTGELFF
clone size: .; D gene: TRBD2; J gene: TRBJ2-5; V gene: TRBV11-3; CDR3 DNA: TGTGCCAGCAGCTTAGGCGGGGGTCAAGAGACCCAGTACTTC; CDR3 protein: CASSLGGGQETQYF
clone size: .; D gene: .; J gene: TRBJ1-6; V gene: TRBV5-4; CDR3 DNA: TGTGCCAGCAGCCTTCGGGGAGGGCTTAGTAATTCACCCCTCCACTTT; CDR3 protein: CASSLRGGLSNSPLHF
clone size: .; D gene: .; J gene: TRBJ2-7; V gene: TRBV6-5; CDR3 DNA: TGTGCCAGCAGTTACTCGAGATTTCCGTCCTACGAGCAGTACTTC; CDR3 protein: CASSYSRFPSYEQYF
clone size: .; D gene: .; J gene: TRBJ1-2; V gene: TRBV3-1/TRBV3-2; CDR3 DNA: TGTGCCAGCAGCCAAGCCGGGCAAAGCAGGGGTGACGGCTACACCTTC; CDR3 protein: CASSQAGQSRGDGYTF
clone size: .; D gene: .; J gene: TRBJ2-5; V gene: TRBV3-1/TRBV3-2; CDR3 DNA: TGTGCCAGCAGCCAAGGGGGCCCGTGGCAAGAGACCCAGTACTTC; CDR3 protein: CASSQGGPWQETQYF
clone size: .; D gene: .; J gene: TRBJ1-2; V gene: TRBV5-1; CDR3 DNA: TGCGCCAGCAGCCTGGGGGCTCTAAGTAACTATGGCTACACCTTC; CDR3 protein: CASSLGALSNYGYTF
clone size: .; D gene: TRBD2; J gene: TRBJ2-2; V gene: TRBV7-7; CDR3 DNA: TGTGCCAGCAGCAAACTAGCGGGGGGCCTCAACACCGGGGAGCTGTTTTTT; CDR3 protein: CASSKLAGGLNTGELFF
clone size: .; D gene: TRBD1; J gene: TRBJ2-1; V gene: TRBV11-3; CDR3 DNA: TGTGCCAGCAGCTTAGGAGCAGGGGGCCACAATGAGCAGTTCTTC; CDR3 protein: CASSLGAGGHNEQFF
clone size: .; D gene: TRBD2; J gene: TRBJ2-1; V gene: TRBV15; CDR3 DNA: TGTGCCACCAGCAGGGATAGCGGGACTAGCTCCTACAATGAGCAGTTCTTC; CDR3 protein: CATSRDSGTSSYNEQFF
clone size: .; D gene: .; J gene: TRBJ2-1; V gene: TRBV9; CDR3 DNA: TGTGCCAGCAGCTCTCAGGGAGGACTGACCTTATACAATGAGCAGTTCTTC; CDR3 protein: CASSSQGGLTLYNEQFF
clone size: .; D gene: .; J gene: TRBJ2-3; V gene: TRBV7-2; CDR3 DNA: TGTGCCAGCAGCGCCAAGCAGACTAGGGCTACGCAGTATTTT; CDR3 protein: CASSAKQTRATQYF
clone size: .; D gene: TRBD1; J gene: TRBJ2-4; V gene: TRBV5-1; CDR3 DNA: TGCGCCAGCAGCAGTCCGGGACAGGGGGATCAAAACATTCAGTACTTC; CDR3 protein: CASSSPGQGDQNIQYF
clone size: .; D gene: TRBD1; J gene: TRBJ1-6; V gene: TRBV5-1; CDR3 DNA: TGCGCCAGCAGCATAGGACAGGGGGCGCAGGGACCCCTCCACTTT; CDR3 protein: CASSIGQGAQGPLHF
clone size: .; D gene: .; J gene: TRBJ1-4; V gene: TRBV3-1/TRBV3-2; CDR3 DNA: TGTGCCAGCAGCCCCGGGGGAAGTCATGAAAAACTGTTTTTT; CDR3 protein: CASSPGGSHEKLFF
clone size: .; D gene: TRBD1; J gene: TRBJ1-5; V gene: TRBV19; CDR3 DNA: TGTGCCAGTAGTATCGGACAGGGAGGTCAGCCCCAGCATTTT; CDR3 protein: CASSIGQGGQPQHF
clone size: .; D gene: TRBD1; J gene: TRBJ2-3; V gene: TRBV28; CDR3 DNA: TGTGCCAGCAGCCCGAGACAGGGAAAGGATACGCAGTATTTT; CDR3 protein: CASSPRQGKDTQYF
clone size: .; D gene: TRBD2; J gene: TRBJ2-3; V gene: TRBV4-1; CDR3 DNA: TGCGCCAGCGGGCCAAGCGGGGGGCCCCTGGCGCAGTATTTT; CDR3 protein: CASGPSGGPLAQYF
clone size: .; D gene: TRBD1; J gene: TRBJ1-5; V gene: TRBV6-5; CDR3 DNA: TGTGCCAGCAGTTTCCGACAGGGATCGCGGCCCCAGCATTTT; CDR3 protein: CASSFRQGSRPQHF
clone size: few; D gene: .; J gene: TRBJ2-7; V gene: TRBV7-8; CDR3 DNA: TGTGCCAGCAGCTTAGGGCATGCCAATACGATTAAGTACTTC; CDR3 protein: CASSLGHANTIKYF
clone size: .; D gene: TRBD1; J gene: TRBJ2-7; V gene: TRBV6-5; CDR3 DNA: TGTGCCAGCAGGGCCGGGACAGGGCTCGAGCAGTACTTC; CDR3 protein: CASRAGTGLEQYF
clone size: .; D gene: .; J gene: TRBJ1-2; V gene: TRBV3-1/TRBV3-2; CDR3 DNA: TGTGCCAGCAGCCAAGGGGGCATTCAGTATGGCTACACCTTC; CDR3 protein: CASSQGGIQYGYTF
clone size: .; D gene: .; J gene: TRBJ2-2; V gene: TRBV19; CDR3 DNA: TGTGCCAGTAACGGGGGATCGAACACCGGGGAGCTGTTTTTT; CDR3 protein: CASNGGSNTGELFF
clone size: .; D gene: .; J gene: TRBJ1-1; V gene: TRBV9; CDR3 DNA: TGTGCCAGCAGCCCAAGAGGACACCAGAACACTGAAGCTTTCTTT; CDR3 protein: CASSPRGHQNTEAFF
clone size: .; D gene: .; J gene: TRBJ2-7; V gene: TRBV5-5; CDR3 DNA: TGTGCCAGCAGCTTGGCCTCGACAGCCCTCTACGAGCAGTACTTC; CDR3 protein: CASSLASTALYEQYF
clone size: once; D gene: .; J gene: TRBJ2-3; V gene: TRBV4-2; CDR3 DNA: TGTGCCAGCAGCCAAGACCAGGTCAGCGGTTACACAGATACGCAGTATTTT; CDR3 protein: CASSQDQVSGYTDTQYF
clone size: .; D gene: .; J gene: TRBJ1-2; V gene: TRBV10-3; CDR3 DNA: TGTGCCATCAGGGGGACGGGGGATGGCTACACCTTC; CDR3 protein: CAIRGTGDGYTF
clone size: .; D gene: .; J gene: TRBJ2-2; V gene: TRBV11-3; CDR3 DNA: TGTGCCAGCAGCTTAGATTCACGAGGCACCGGGGAGCTGTTTTTT; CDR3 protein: CASSLDSRGTGELFF
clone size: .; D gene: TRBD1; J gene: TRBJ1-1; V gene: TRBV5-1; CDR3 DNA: TGCGCCAGCAAAAGGACAGGGAACACTGAAGCTTTCTTT; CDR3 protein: CASKRTGNTEAFF
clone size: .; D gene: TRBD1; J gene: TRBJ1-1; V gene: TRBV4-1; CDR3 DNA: TGCGCCAGCAGCCACCCGGGACAGGGGGTTCTAATCGCTGAAGCTTTCTTT; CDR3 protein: CASSHPGQGVLIAEAFF
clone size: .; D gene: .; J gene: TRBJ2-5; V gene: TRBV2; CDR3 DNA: TGTGCCAGCAGTGAAGACCGGACCGGGAAGACCCAGTACTTC; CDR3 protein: CASSEDRTGKTQYF
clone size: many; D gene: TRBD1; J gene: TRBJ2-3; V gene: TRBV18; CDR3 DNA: TGTGCCAGCTCACCCCGGGGACAGAGCACAGATACGCAGTATTTT; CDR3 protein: CASSPRGQSTDTQYF
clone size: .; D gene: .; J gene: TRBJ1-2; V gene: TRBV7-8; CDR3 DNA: TGTGCCAGCAGCTTAGAATCCCCAACAAACTATGGCTACACCTTC; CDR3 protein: CASSLESPTNYGYTF
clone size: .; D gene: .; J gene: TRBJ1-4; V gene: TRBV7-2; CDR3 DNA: TGTGCCAGCAGCTTAAAATTCGATGAAAAACTGTTTTTT; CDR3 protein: CASSLKFDEKLFF
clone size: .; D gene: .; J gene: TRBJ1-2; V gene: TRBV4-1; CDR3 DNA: TGCGCCAGCAGCCAAGATGGGGAGGGCCGAGGCTACACCTTC; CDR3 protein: CASSQDGEGRGYTF
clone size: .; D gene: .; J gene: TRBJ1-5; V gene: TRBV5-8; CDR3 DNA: TGTGCCAGCAGCTTGTCAGGGTATAGTCAGCCCCAGCATTTT; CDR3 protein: CASSLSGYSQPQHF
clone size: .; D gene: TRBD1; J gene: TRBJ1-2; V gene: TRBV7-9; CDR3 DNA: TGTGCCAGCAGTCGCGACAGGGGGCTTGGGTATGGCTACACCTTC; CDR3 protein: CASSRDRGLGYGYTF